Listed below are T cell receptor beta chains from one sample, sequenced in a study of shared T cell receptors in the human thymus. Using immunoSEQ multiplex PCR, the repertoire was profiled, and TCRdb retains in-frame clones only, with some absent. The data show around 730,000 clones, approximately 85% seen once. A further study also used this sample, focusing on human thymus T cells.

Specimen: thymocytes. Source of these receptors: a girl under three years old with a congenital heart defect. The conserved cysteine and the conserved F or W are not part of the CDR3 here. Each record gives: V gene, J gene, clone size, CDR3 protein. Some rows mark clone size as missing; the rest say once, few, many or name a class of expanded clone.

v_call: TRBV4-1
j_call: TRBJ2-1
clone_size: NA
cdr3_aa: ASSQEWAAGSSYNEQF

v_call: TRBV28
j_call: TRBJ1-5
clone_size: NA
cdr3_aa: ASSPPGSPRDQPQH

v_call: TRBV7-2
j_call: TRBJ2-7
clone_size: few
cdr3_aa: ASSSTEYEQY

v_call: TRBV6-4
j_call: TRBJ1-1
clone_size: NA
cdr3_aa: ASSEGRGTEAF

v_call: TRBV4-3
j_call: TRBJ2-1
clone_size: NA
cdr3_aa: ASSQDSASGGKNVNEQF

v_call: TRBV28
j_call: TRBJ1-5
clone_size: NA
cdr3_aa: ATGGQPQH

v_call: TRBV5-6
j_call: TRBJ1-4
clone_size: few
cdr3_aa: ASSSTGGEDEKLF

v_call: TRBV15
j_call: TRBJ2-7
clone_size: NA
cdr3_aa: ATGTGTGTSYEQY

v_call: TRBV7-9
j_call: TRBJ2-3
clone_size: NA
cdr3_aa: ASTGQVHSTDTQY

v_call: TRBV28
j_call: TRBJ2-5
clone_size: NA
cdr3_aa: ASREGQQETQY

v_call: TRBV6-5
j_call: TRBJ1-1
clone_size: NA
cdr3_aa: ASSYFIKDIGTEAF

v_call: TRBV6-5
j_call: TRBJ2-1
clone_size: NA
cdr3_aa: ASKRTKSSDEQF

v_call: TRBV13
j_call: TRBJ2-5
clone_size: NA
cdr3_aa: ATLRGGHIPQETQY

v_call: TRBV7-8
j_call: TRBJ2-1
clone_size: NA
cdr3_aa: ASSLAQGPAYNEQF

v_call: TRBV5-1
j_call: TRBJ2-2
clone_size: NA
cdr3_aa: ASREGALATGELF

v_call: TRBV18
j_call: TRBJ1-4
clone_size: NA
cdr3_aa: ASSPRDRAAVGGFATNEKLF

v_call: TRBV6-1
j_call: TRBJ1-5
clone_size: NA
cdr3_aa: ASSDRPRVNQPQH

v_call: TRBV18
j_call: NA
clone_size: NA
cdr3_aa: ASSSGYEQY

v_call: TRBV4-1
j_call: TRBJ1-6
clone_size: NA
cdr3_aa: ASSQDTFLGDRGSFKNSPLH

v_call: TRBV5-5
j_call: TRBJ1-1
clone_size: once
cdr3_aa: ASSWEGRSTEAF

v_call: TRBV18
j_call: TRBJ2-6
clone_size: few
cdr3_aa: ASSSPRGHALSSGANVLT

v_call: TRBV7-2
j_call: TRBJ1-3
clone_size: NA
cdr3_aa: ASRPNPRTGQPSGNTIY

v_call: TRBV6-1
j_call: TRBJ1-6
clone_size: NA
cdr3_aa: ASSEGPDRGAAGKDSPLH

v_call: TRBV18
j_call: TRBJ1-5
clone_size: NA
cdr3_aa: ASSPPRGFEGNQPQH

v_call: TRBV11-3
j_call: TRBJ2-1
clone_size: NA
cdr3_aa: ASSLMAAGPDNEQF

v_call: TRBV30
j_call: TRBJ2-1
clone_size: NA
cdr3_aa: AWILNRDRGYNEQF

v_call: TRBV7-2
j_call: TRBJ2-1
clone_size: NA
cdr3_aa: ASSSGRTGIFERGDEQF

v_call: TRBV14
j_call: TRBJ2-7
clone_size: NA
cdr3_aa: ASSQDLRCYEQY

v_call: TRBV5-1
j_call: TRBJ2-3
clone_size: NA
cdr3_aa: ASVRRDREGTDTQY

v_call: TRBV19
j_call: TRBJ1-1
clone_size: NA
cdr3_aa: AILLPTGTSEAF

v_call: TRBV7-7
j_call: TRBJ2-3
clone_size: NA
cdr3_aa: ASRKIRDTRTDTQY

v_call: TRBV29-1
j_call: TRBJ1-2
clone_size: NA
cdr3_aa: SVEARRDRGPYGYT

v_call: TRBV18
j_call: TRBJ1-6
clone_size: NA
cdr3_aa: ASSPRGGLTTFYNSPLH

v_call: TRBV11-1
j_call: TRBJ1-1
clone_size: NA
cdr3_aa: ASSLSKNTEAF

v_call: TRBV7-2
j_call: TRBJ2-2
clone_size: NA
cdr3_aa: ASSLSGGTGELF

v_call: TRBV5-1
j_call: TRBJ2-1
clone_size: NA
cdr3_aa: ASSLAGTSGGACEQF

v_call: TRBV4-3
j_call: TRBJ2-7
clone_size: NA
cdr3_aa: ASSPGQHSYEQY

v_call: TRBV5-1
j_call: TRBJ2-1
clone_size: NA
cdr3_aa: ASSYQGRQGARNEQF

v_call: TRBV4-3
j_call: TRBJ2-1
clone_size: NA
cdr3_aa: ASTLKGRGEISYNEQF

v_call: TRBV28
j_call: TRBJ2-7
clone_size: NA
cdr3_aa: ASSPSPDRAYEQY

v_call: TRBV4-1
j_call: TRBJ1-6
clone_size: NA
cdr3_aa: ASSSQSLGGSPLH

v_call: TRBV29-1
j_call: TRBJ2-1
clone_size: NA
cdr3_aa: SVGTGPYNEQF

v_call: TRBV4-1
j_call: TRBJ2-7
clone_size: NA
cdr3_aa: ASSQDTRQGQGHRRSYEQY

v_call: TRBV15
j_call: TRBJ2-3
clone_size: NA
cdr3_aa: ATSSGGPSTDTQY

v_call: TRBV2
j_call: TRBJ1-1
clone_size: NA
cdr3_aa: ASTLNTEAF

v_call: TRBV28
j_call: TRBJ1-2
clone_size: NA
cdr3_aa: ASSRTGGAQGYT

v_call: TRBV27
j_call: TRBJ2-1
clone_size: NA
cdr3_aa: ASSFPPGSSSGGNSYNEQF

v_call: TRBV5-7
j_call: TRBJ2-3
clone_size: NA
cdr3_aa: ASSVFPGRTDTQY

v_call: TRBV7-2
j_call: TRBJ2-1
clone_size: NA
cdr3_aa: ASSLANRGQF

v_call: TRBV27
j_call: TRBJ2-5
clone_size: NA
cdr3_aa: ASRRTGGNQETQY

v_call: TRBV15
j_call: TRBJ1-6
clone_size: once
cdr3_aa: ATSRDPDRPKPRSSYNSPLH

v_call: TRBV28
j_call: TRBJ2-5
clone_size: NA
cdr3_aa: ASSLGTRGKETQY